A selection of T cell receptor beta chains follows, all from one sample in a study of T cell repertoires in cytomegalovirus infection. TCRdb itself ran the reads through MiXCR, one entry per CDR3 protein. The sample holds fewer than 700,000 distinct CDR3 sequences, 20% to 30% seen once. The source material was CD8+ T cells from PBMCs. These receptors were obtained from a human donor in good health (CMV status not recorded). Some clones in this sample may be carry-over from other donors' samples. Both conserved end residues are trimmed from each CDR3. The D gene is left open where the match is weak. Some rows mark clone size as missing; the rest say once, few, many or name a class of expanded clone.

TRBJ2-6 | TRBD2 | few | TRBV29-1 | GAAGLSGANVLT
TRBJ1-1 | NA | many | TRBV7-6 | ASSPFSGSAEAF
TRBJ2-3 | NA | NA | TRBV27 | WSFPGGRRGGTDTQY
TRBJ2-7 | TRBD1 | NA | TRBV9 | ASSVGQGAQEQY
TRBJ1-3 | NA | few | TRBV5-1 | ASSSEFSGNTIY
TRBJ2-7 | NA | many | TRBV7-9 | ASSPSSDPRHEQY
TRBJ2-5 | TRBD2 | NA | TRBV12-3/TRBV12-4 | ASTPAGEETQY
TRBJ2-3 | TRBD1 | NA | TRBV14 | ASSRGTGGADTQY
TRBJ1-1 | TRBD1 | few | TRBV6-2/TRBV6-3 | ASRGQELEAF
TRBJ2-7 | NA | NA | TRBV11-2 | ASSPPGQSYEQY
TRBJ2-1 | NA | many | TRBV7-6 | ASSTDGDEQF
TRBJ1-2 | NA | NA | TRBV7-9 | ASSLLIASYGYT
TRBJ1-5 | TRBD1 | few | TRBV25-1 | ASSELGDRDNQPQH
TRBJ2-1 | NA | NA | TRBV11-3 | ASSLAGGGGNEQF
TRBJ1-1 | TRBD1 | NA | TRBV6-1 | ASGTAEAF
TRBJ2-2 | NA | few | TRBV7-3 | ASRIYTGELF
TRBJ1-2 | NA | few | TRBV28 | ASSFLQTSYGYT
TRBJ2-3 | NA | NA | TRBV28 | ASRAVTSTDTQY
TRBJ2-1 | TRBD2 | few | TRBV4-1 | ASSRRERGNDNEQF
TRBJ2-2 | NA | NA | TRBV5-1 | ASSLEGNPYTGELF
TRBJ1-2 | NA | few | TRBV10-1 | ASSERTGPFHGYT
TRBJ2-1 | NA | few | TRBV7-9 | ASSSSPYSEQF
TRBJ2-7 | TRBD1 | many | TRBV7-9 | ASSLDRGSYEQY
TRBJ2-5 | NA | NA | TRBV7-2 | ASSWNTGWQETQY
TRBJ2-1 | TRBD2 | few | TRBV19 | ASNTLAGGHNEQF
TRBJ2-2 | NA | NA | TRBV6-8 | ASSSREAYTGELF
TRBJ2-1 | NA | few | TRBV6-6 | ASTKYNEQF